The present entry profiles one T cell receptor (beta chain) with its context. This record belongs to a study of OX40 agonist ivuxolimab in advanced cancers. The protocol was immunoSEQ multiplex PCR, while the TCRdb copy is restricted to in-frame clones and leaves out a portion. The top ten clones hold 9.5% to 12% of a sample with tens of thousands of clones, about 87% of them seen once. In germline, CDR1 is SNHLY, CDR2 FYNNEI. The CDR3 is 11 amino acids. The V gene lost 10 bases and the J gene lost 4 bases, with 10 bases spanning the gap. Source: CD4+ or CD8+ T cells sorted from blood, taken in a trial of the OX40 agonist ivuxolimab. The chain carries TRBV2 and TRBJ1-1; D not certain. This sequence was found in an adult with an advanced solid tumor such as melanoma, head and neck, liver or kidney cancer. As DNA, the CDR3 is TGTGCCACCAAGACGGTCACTGAAGCTTTCTTT. Residues: CATKTVTEAFF.